The present TCR beta chain was sequenced within a study of shared clonotypes between healthy human individuals. Germline CDR1 reads GTSNPN; CDR2 reads SVGIG (reference sequence). This CDR3 has 14 amino acids. V lost 3 bases and J lost 1, with 10 bases in between. General study points: The represented genetic and exposure-history diversity was limited by the small number of donors.

In the case of this clone: Its cognate antigen is unknown.

The assay was run at deep level. Sequencing used immunoSEQ multiplex PCR; TCRdb keeps in-frame clones, though not all of them. Of a few million clones listed, roughly 92% are singletons. Those who donated were healthy HIV-negative adults, with no recent acute infections or vaccinations reported. Those who donated, Caucasian adults without exception, all lived in Nashville, Tennessee. The sequence was collected from a young man in good health. This chain connects TRBV30 to TRBJ1-5; maybe TRBD1 (6 bases). Sequenced input: naive CD4+ T cells sorted from blood. Subset meaning: CD45RA+ positively selected. The CDR3 region is CAWRQTGSNQPQHF. In DNA form, the CDR3 reads TGTGCCTGGAGGCAAACAGGGAGCAATCAGCCCCAGCATTTT. Based on the CDR3 plus reference TRBV30 and TRBJ1-5, the full variable domain is SQTIHQWPATLVQPVGSPLSLECTVEGTSNPNLYWYRQAAGRGLQLLFYSVGIGQISSEVPQNLSASRPQDRQFILSSKKLLLSDSGFYLCAWRQTGSNQPQHFGDGTRLSIL.